This T cell receptor beta chain was captured in a study of blood T cell repertoires in COVID-19. Study background: The cDNA or gDNA used as material had been derived from T cells, B-cell-depleted T cells, or PBMCs.

During active infection, Seattle patients enrolled and were then monitored through disease. The CDR3 is 12 residues long. Trimming cost V 4 bases and J 5 bases, with 8 bases left between them. CDR1 and CDR2 from the germline V gene are LNHDA and SQIVND (reference sequence). Produced via immunoSEQ multiplex PCR; TCRdb's table is partial and in-frame only. Here the sample spans roughly 340,000 clones, over 70% being singletons. This chain joins TRBV19 and TRBJ1-2; D uncertain. The origin of this receptor is a woman in her 50s with COVID-19, enrolled during active disease. Input material: peripheral blood. The CDR3 loop is CASSNPPYGYTF. The DNA for the CDR3 is TGTGCCAGTAGTAATCCCCCGTATGGCTACACCTTC.